A single sample is the source of the 30 T cell receptor beta chains below, sequenced in a study of OX40 agonist ivuxolimab in advanced cancers. The table came from immunoSEQ multiplex PCR; TCRdb's copy has only in-frame clones and leaves some out. The sample has around 93,000 clones, approximately 87% seen once. The sample in question was CD4+ or CD8+ T cells sorted from blood, obtained in a trial of the OX40 agonist ivuxolimab. The receptors shown here come from an adult with an advanced solid tumor such as melanoma, head and neck, liver or kidney cancer.

The genes are TRBV9 and TRBJ2-5; D is uncertain. The V gene lost 4 bases and the J gene lost 1 base, with 5 bases spanning the gap. The germline V gene has CDR1 SGDLS and CDR2 YYNGEE. There are 12 residues in the CDR3. This CDR3 is CASSPTQETQYF. The CDR3 DNA reads TGTGCCAGCAGCCCTACCCAAGAGACCCAGTACTTC.

This clone was counted a few times. The V gene is TRBV19, the J gene TRBJ2-2; D is unclear. Germline V gene data show CDR1 as LNHDA and CDR2 as SQIVND (reference sequence). There are 13 residues in the CDR3. Trimming stripped 4 bases from V and 4 bases from J, with 7 bases between. The CDR3, as DNA: TGTGCCAGTAGTAAGGCGTCCACCGGGGAGCTGTTTTTT. Translated, it gives CASSKASTGELFF.

The chain is built from TRBV7-8 and TRBJ2-3, with TRBD2 as a possible D gene (6 bases). Trimming removed 4 bases from V and 2 bases from J, with 16 bases in between. CDR1 is SGHVS and CDR2 is FQNEAQ in the germline V gene. This CDR3 contains 16 residues. The CDR3 here is CASSSLDAGPTDTQYF. The CDR3 DNA reads TGTGCCAGCAGCTCCCTCGACGCGGGGCCCACAGATACGCAGTATTTT.

This clone was observed once. The chain uses TRBV6-6 and TRBJ2-5; no firm D call. Looked up from germline, CDR1 is MNHNY and CDR2 is SVGAGI (reference sequence). The CDR3 consists of 16 residues. V lost 2 bases, J lost 3 bases, and 16 bases lay in between. CDR3 loop: CASSYLLGRVEETQYF. CDR3 DNA: TGTGCCAGCAGTTACCTCCTGGGTAGGGTTGAAGAGACCCAGTACTTC.

The rearrangement links TRBV9 to TRBJ2-7; the match to TRBD1 covers 7 bases. The CDR3 has 15 residues. V dropped 4 bases and J dropped 3; count of bases not matched to a gene: 10. Per germline, CDR1 SGDLS and CDR2 YYNGEE. The DNA for the CDR3 is TGTGCCAGCAGCTTCCGGGACAGTTCCTACTACGAGCAGTACTTC. Its translation: CASSFRDSSYYEQYF. The full variable domain, its missing parts supplied by reference TRBV9 and TRBJ2-7, is DSGVTQTPKHLITATGQRVTLRCSPRSGDLSVYWYQQSLDQGLQFLIQYYNGEERAKGNILERFSAQQFPDLHSELNLSSLELGDSALYFCASSFRDSSYYEQYFGPGTRLTVT.

This rearrangement joins TRBV7-2 to TRBJ2-7; 12 nucleotides match TRBD2. Germline V gene lookup returns CDR1 SGHTA and CDR2 FQGNSA. Unmatched junction bases numbered 7, after V lost 4 bases and J lost 3 bases. This CDR3 has 16 amino acids. CDR3 in DNA: TGTGCCAGCAGCTCCGGACTAGCGGGAACGGGCTACGAGCAGTACTTC. This encodes CASSSGLAGTGYEQYF. Together with reference TRBV7-2 and TRBJ2-7, the CDR3 gives the full variable domain: GAGVSQSPSNKVTEKGKDVELRCDPISGHTALYWYRQSLGQGLEFLIYFQGNSAPDKSGLPSDRFSAERTGGSVSTLTIQRTQQEDSAVYLCASSSGLAGTGYEQYFGPGTRLTVT.

The V and J genes are TRBV30 and TRBJ2-2; D unclear. The V end lost 4 bases, the J end lost 7 bases, and 13 bases lay between the germline ends. The CDR3 is 13 amino acids. Germline V gene sequence: CDR1 GTSNPN, CDR2 SVGIG (reference sequence). This chain's CDR3 is CAWTLRADGELFF. The CDR3 bases are TGTGCCTGGACCCTACGGGCGGACGGGGAGCTGTTTTTT.

The rearrangement joins TRBV5-1 to TRBJ1-1; 10 nucleotides align to TRBD1. The CDR3 loop spans 14 amino acids. CDR1 is SGHRS and CDR2 is YFSETQ in the germline V gene. The V segment lost 4 bases and the J segment 9 bases; nucleotides outside the gene matches: 9. CDR3: CASSPTGGERKAFF. The DNA of the CDR3 is TGCGCCAGCAGCCCGACAGGGGGCGAGAGGAAAGCTTTCTTT.

On this clone itself: Other DNA sequences in this sample translate to the same CDR3. The chain joins TRBV11-2 to TRBJ2-3; D gene unclear. The germline gives CDR1 SGHAT, CDR2 FQNNGV. This CDR3 has 14 amino acids. V was trimmed by 1 base and J by 1 base, leaving 6 bases between them. The CDR3, as DNA: TGTGCCAGCAGCTTAGCCGGCCGCACAGATACGCAGTATTTT. Amino acids: CASSLAGRTDTQYF.

The chain combines TRBV27 with TRBJ2-7, with 10 nucleotides matching TRBD1. Germline V gene lookup returns CDR1 MNHEY and CDR2 SMNVEV (reference sequence). V gave up 4 bases and J gave up 4 bases; unmatched junction bases: 4. The CDR3 spans 14 residues. CDR3 protein: CASSSGTGDYEQYF. The CDR3 bases are TGTGCCAGCAGTTCCGGGACAGGGGATTACGAGCAGTACTTC.

The chain couples TRBV27 to TRBJ2-3; D is unresolved. The CDR3 has 13 residues. CDR1 and CDR2 from the germline V gene are MNHEY and SMNVEV (reference sequence). V lost 2 bases to trimming and J lost 4 bases, with 7 bases between them. CDR3 nucleotides: TGTGCCAGCAGTTTAGCGTGGGCAGATACGCAGTATTTT. Protein product: CASSLAWADTQYF.

V is TRBV10-3 and J is TRBJ2-7, with 8 bases matching TRBD2. The CDR3 is 16 amino acids. V lost 6 bases to trimming and J lost 3 bases; unmatched junction nucleotides: 13. Germline assignment: CDR1 ENHRY and CDR2 SYGVKD. CDR3 sequence: CAISRGGSGANYEQYF. The CDR3 region has the DNA TGTGCCATCAGCCGCGGGGGTAGCGGGGCCAACTACGAGCAGTACTTC.

The chain links TRBV4-1 to TRBJ2-1, with TRBD2 identical over 11 bases. Looked up from germline, CDR1 is MGHRA and CDR2 is YSYEKL. V lost 3 bases to trimming and J lost 8 bases; unmatched junction nucleotides: 6. The CDR3 is made up of 15 amino acids. The chain's CDR3 is CASSHQTSGSYEQFF. CDR3 coding DNA: TGCGCCAGCAGCCATCAAACTAGCGGGAGCTATGAGCAGTTCTTC.

The rearrangement uses TRBV27 and TRBJ1-6; 7 nucleotides match TRBD1. The germline CDR1 and CDR2 sequences are MNHEY and SMNVEV (reference sequence). This CDR3 contains 16 residues. Trimming took 5 bases from V and 3 from J; bases not matched to a gene: 7. The chain's CDR3 is CASSPGDSFYNSPLHF. The CDR3 region has the DNA TGTGCCAGCAGTCCAGGGGACAGTTTCTATAATTCACCCCTCCACTTT.

The V and J genes are TRBV5-6 and TRBJ1-4; tentative D call: TRBD1 (5 bases). Trimming removed 1 base from V and 6 bases from J, with 13 bases in between. The CDR3 covers 15 residues. Germline CDR1 and CDR2: SGHDT and YYEEEE. CDR3 amino acids: CASSLRRWGDEKLFF. The CDR3 region has the DNA TGTGCCAGCAGCTTGCGGAGATGGGGGGATGAAAAACTGTTTTTT.

The J gene is TRBJ1-1, the V gene TRBV5-6; no clear D gene. Germline V gene lookup returns CDR1 SGHDT and CDR2 YYEEEE. The CDR3 is 14 residues long. V shed 3 bases and J shed 0 bases, with 9 bases lying between them. Written as DNA, the CDR3 is TGTGCCAGCAGCTGGGAGCTAATGAACACTGAAGCTTTCTTT. Amino acid sequence: CASSWELMNTEAFF.

This chain connects TRBV5-1 to TRBJ2-2, with 13 bases lining up with TRBD2. The germline gives CDR1 SGHRS, CDR2 YFSETQ. The CDR3 totals 17 residues. V gave up 4 bases and J gave up 5 bases; unmatched junction bases: 8. CDR3 amino acids: CASSPGLAGRGTGELFF. The DNA of the CDR3 is TGCGCCAGCAGCCCGGGACTAGCGGGACGGGGGACCGGGGAGCTGTTTTTT. Filled out from reference TRBV5-1 and TRBJ2-2, the complete variable domain reads KAGVTQTPRYLIKTRGQQVTLSCSPISGHRSVSWYQQTPGQGLQFLFEYFSETQRNKGNFPGRFSGRQFSNSRSEMNVSTLELGDSALYLCASSPGLAGRGTGELFFGEGSRLTVL.

This clone was detected only a few times. The chain combines TRBV5-8 with TRBJ2-3; D is unclear. Germline values: CDR1 SGHTS, CDR2 YDEGEE. V was shortened by 4 bases and J by 3 bases, with 12 bases between the two germline ends. The CDR3 is 14 residues long. The CDR3 DNA reads as TGTGCCAGCAGCCAACTCTCCGGGACAGATACGCAGTATTTT. It codes for CASSQLSGTDTQYF.

CDR3 bases: TGTGCCAGCAGCCCCCGTGGAGGGGGATCCTACAATGAGCAGTTCTTC. This sequence encodes CASSPRGGGSYNEQFF. The genes are TRBV7-9 and TRBJ2-1; either TRBD1 or TRBD2 may fit D (6 bases each). From germline, CDR1 is SEHNR and CDR2 FQNEAQ (reference sequence). This CDR3 contains 16 residues. V lost 5 bases to trimming and J lost 1 base, with 15 bases between them.

This clone has only a few counts. V usage is TRBV5-6 and J usage is TRBJ2-7, with D possibly being TRBD1 or TRBD2 (7 bases each). V was pared by 0 bases and J by 0 bases, with 22 bases between. CDR3 length equals 19 residues. Germline V gene lookup returns CDR1 SGHDT and CDR2 YYEEEE. This CDR3 is CASSLAAGGGLAGSYEQYF. In nucleotides, the CDR3 is TGTGCCAGCAGCTTGGCGGCAGGGGGTGGATTAGCGGGCTCCTACGAGCAGTACTTC.

The chain uses TRBV7-9 and TRBJ1-4, with no clear D. Germline assignment: CDR1 SEHNR and CDR2 FQNEAQ (reference sequence). Trimming stripped 5 bases from V and 6 bases from J, with 13 bases between. The CDR3 length is 14 residues. The CDR3 region is CASSTDRSYEKLFF. In DNA form, the CDR3 reads TGTGCCAGCAGCACTGACCGGAGTTATGAAAAACTGTTTTTT.

A few counts support this clone. The chain has TRBV7-2 and TRBJ1-5; TRBD1 is a possible D gene (5 bases). The CDR3 covers 14 residues. The V gene's germline CDR1 is SGHTA and CDR2 FQGNSA. V was trimmed by 1 base and J by 4 bases, leaving 8 bases between them. The CDR3 spells CASSLDPGNQPQHF. Written as DNA, the CDR3 is TGTGCCAGCAGCTTAGATCCAGGGAATCAGCCCCAGCATTTT.

This clone is a singleton in its sample. The chain recombines TRBV18 with TRBJ1-3; D is ambiguous. The germline V gene encodes CDR1 KGHSH and CDR2 LQKENI. This CDR3 has 13 amino acids. The V gene lost 5 bases and the J gene lost 14 bases, with 19 bases spanning the gap. As DNA, the CDR3 is TGTGCCAGCTCAATCCAGGACGGGAGTCCCCTATATTTT. Encoded protein: CASSIQDGSPLYF.

The chain joins TRBV18 to TRBJ2-7; 9 nucleotides agree with TRBD1. CDR1 is KGHSH and CDR2 is LQKENI in the germline V gene. Unmatched junction bases numbered 20, after V lost 5 bases and J lost 0 bases. This CDR3 has 20 residues. The CDR3 protein is CASSAEMTGTGLISSYEQYF. The CDR3, as DNA: TGTGCCAGCTCAGCAGAGATGACCGGGACAGGGCTTATTAGCTCCTACGAGCAGTACTTC.

The sample holds a few counts of this clone. The chain employs TRBV19 and TRBJ1-5; D possibly corresponds to TRBD1 (5 bases). This CDR3 is 15 amino acids long. From germline, CDR1 is LNHDA and CDR2 SQIVND (reference sequence). V was shortened by 7 bases and J by 2 bases, with 15 bases between the two germline ends. The DNA for the CDR3 is TGTGCCAGTACCGCGCGAGGGGATGGCAATCAGCCCCAGCATTTT. Its protein is CASTARGDGNQPQHF.

The chain has TRBV10-3 and TRBJ1-1; TRBD1 aligns across 8 bases. The junction had 11 bases not matched to a gene; V was cut back by 4 bases and J by 4 bases. The CDR3 runs to 16 residues. The germline CDR1 and CDR2 sequences are ENHRY and SYGVKD. DNA for the CDR3: TGTGCCATCAGTGGCGACAGGGGATCTGTGGGCACTGAAGCTTTCTTT. Amino acids: CAISGDRGSVGTEAFF.

The chain combines TRBV6-1 with TRBJ2-3; 11 bases align to TRBD1. The germline V gene encodes CDR1 MNHNS and CDR2 SASEGT. This CDR3 comprises 13 residues. V shed 6 bases, J shed 8 bases, and the junction held 4 bases outside the gene matches. The CDR3 loop reads CASRGTGGRTQYF. Here the CDR3 DNA reads TGTGCCAGCAGGGGGACAGGGGGTCGTACGCAGTATTTT.

CDR3 sequence reads: CASSFGQVRRYGYTF. The DNA of the CDR3 is TGCGCCAGCAGCTTTGGCCAAGTCAGGAGGTACGGCTACACCTTC. The chain uses TRBV5-1 and TRBJ1-2; D gene ambiguous. CDR1 and CDR2 (germline): SGHRS, YFSETQ. The CDR3 loop spans 15 amino acids. V was cut by 2 bases and J by 8 bases, with 19 bases left in between.

The J gene is TRBJ1-1, the V gene TRBV5-1; D is possibly TRBD1 (5 bases). This CDR3 spans 15 amino acids. Trimming left V 1 base short and J 0 bases short, with 10 bases between. CDR1 is SGHRS and CDR2 is YFSETQ in the germline V gene. The CDR3 coding sequence is TGCGCCAGCAGCTTGTATGAGGGGATGAACACTGAAGCTTTCTTT. This codes for CASSLYEGMNTEAFF.

The chain links TRBV5-5 to TRBJ2-7; TRBD1 matches 9 bases. The CDR3 has 15 residues. J lost 7 bases, V lost 4 bases, and 12 bases had no gene match. The germline gives CDR1 SGHKS, CDR2 YYEKEE (reference sequence). CDR3 protein: CASSHPGQGFGEQYF. CDR3 bases: TGTGCCAGCAGCCACCCAGGACAGGGGTTTGGTGAGCAGTACTTC.